This entry is about one T cell receptor (beta chain). The antigen is not known. Germline lookup yields CDR1 MNHNY and CDR2 SVGAGI (reference sequence). The CDR3 contains 14 residues. V lost 6 bases, J lost 0 bases, and 11 bases lay in between. This sample stems from a study of cytotoxic CD8 clonotypes in ibrutinib-treated CLL. Study overall: Researchers reported more than nine relapsed/refractory and about 14 treatment-naive patients, 17 of them IGHV unmutated.

Notes on the study in general: Clonotypes that were public were uncommon, and they contracted or stayed stable on treatment.

The intended depth for sequencing was 1 in 200,000 to 1 in 1 million T cells. Sequencing used immunoSEQ multiplex PCR; TCRdb keeps in-frame clones, though not all of them. The sample lists roughly 24,000 clones, around four fifths occurring once. This TCR derives from a human donor with chronic lymphocytic leukemia. Sequences were derived from PBMCs, sampled before ibrutinib treatment. The chain is built from TRBV6-6 and TRBJ1-1, with D unresolved. Written as DNA, the CDR3 is TGTGCCAGCAGAAGGCCGCAGATGAACACTGAAGCTTTCTTT. Amino acid sequence: CASRRPQMNTEAFF.